This T cell receptor beta chain was sequenced during a study of cytotoxic CD8 clonotypes in ibrutinib-treated CLL. Here immunoSEQ multiplex PCR was the method, and the copy in TCRdb shows in-frame clones only, minus some. The sample gives a few hundred thousand clones, roughly 70% of which show up once; just under 6.5% is in the top ten. Study-wide findings and caveats: Treatment left the uncommon public clonotypes either contracted or stable in frequency.

This clone was observed a few times. Its antigen is not known. This receptor was obtained from a human donor with chronic lymphocytic leukemia. The material was PBMCs, obtained after 36 months of ibrutinib treatment.

CDR3 in amino acids: CASSVGGGGDGYTF. The CDR3 region has the DNA TGTGCCAGCAGCGTAGGCGGGGGCGGCGATGGCTACACCTTC. This chain links TRBV9 with TRBJ1-2, with D perhaps matching TRBD1 (6 bases). This CDR3 is 14 amino acids long. Germline V gene lookup returns CDR1 SGDLS and CDR2 YYNGEE. The V gene lost 0 bases and the J gene lost 6 bases, with 12 bases spanning the gap.